The 10 T cell receptor beta chains presented below share a single source sample, sequenced in a study of T-cell memory formation after mild COVID-19. TCRdb recomputed calls from the 5' RACE reads with MiXCR, one row per CDR3 protein. The sample carries about 210,000 distinct CDR3 sequences, 27% recorded once. Sequencing was carried out using PBMCs or a T cell subset sorted from them (not recorded which). The receptor source for this set is an adult woman who had mild COVID-19 (a few samples of this study predate the infection). Cell type and time point are not known.

The chain links TRBV7-2 to TRBJ1-5; D might be TRBD1 (6 bases). Germline CDR1 SGHTA, CDR2 FQGNSA. Trimming shortened V by 4 bases and J by 0 bases, and 10 bases separated the two germline ends. The CDR3 runs to 15 residues. The CDR3 nucleotides read TGTGCCAGCAGCTCGCAGGGGAATAGCAATCAGCCCCAGCATTTT. Translating it yields CASSSQGNSNQPQHF.

J is TRBJ2-4 and V is TRBV12-3 or TRBV12-4; D uncertain. Trimming pared 2 bases from V and 9 bases from J, leaving 5 bases between. The CDR3 length is 11 residues. The DNA of the CDR3 is TGTGCCAGCAGTTTATCAAGCATTCAGTACTTC. Protein sequence: CASSLSSIQYF.

This clonotype has only a few counts. The rearrangement joins TRBV27 to TRBJ2-1; tentative D call: TRBD2 (6 bases). From germline, CDR1 is MNHEY and CDR2 SMNVEV (reference sequence). CDR3 length: 16 residues. Trimming left V 0 bases short and J 5 bases short, with 14 bases between. CDR3 residues: CASSLSIGGTNNEQFF. CDR3 DNA: TGTGCCAGCAGTTTATCGATCGGCGGGACCAACAATGAGCAGTTCTTC.

This clonotype has more than one count but fewer than ten. The rearrangement links TRBV2 to TRBJ2-3; tentatively, D is TRBD1 (6 bases). This CDR3 comprises 14 residues. The V end was cut by 5 bases, the J end by 0 bases, with 9 bases between. Germline V lookup: CDR1 SNHLY, CDR2 FYNNEI. The CDR3 here is CASSWTASTDTQYF. The CDR3 region has the DNA TGTGCCAGCAGTTGGACAGCTAGCACAGATACGCAGTATTTT.

V gene TRBV29-1 combines with J gene TRBJ2-1, with D possibly called TRBD1 or TRBD2 (6 bases each). There are 16 residues in the CDR3. Germline V gene data show CDR1 as SQVTM and CDR2 as ANQGSEA. The V end was cut by 1 base, the J end by 5 bases, with 18 bases between. For the CDR3, the DNA is TGCAGCGTTGAAGTCCACGCCTGGGGGGCTGACAATGAGCAGTTCTTC. It translates to CSVEVHAWGADNEQFF.

This clonotype was seen a few times. CDR3 nucleotides: TGCGCCAGCAGCCAAGAGAGGTCCCCCAGCGGGAGCTCCTACGAGCAGTACTTC. Translation: CASSQERSPSGSSYEQYF. This chain links TRBV4-3 with TRBJ2-7, with 8 positions matching TRBD2. The germline V gene has CDR1 LGHNA and CDR2 YSLEER. The CDR3 length is 18 residues. Trimming took 0 bases from V and 0 from J; bases not matched to a gene: 10.

The CDR3: CASSWIAGPNTGELFF. The DNA of the CDR3 is TGTGCCAGCAGTTGGATAGCGGGTCCTAACACCGGGGAGCTGTTTTTT. V usage is TRBV6-2 or TRBV6-3 and J usage is TRBJ2-2, with 7 bases fitting TRBD2. V gave up 4 bases and J gave up 2 bases; unmatched junction bases: 7. This CDR3 has 16 residues. Germline CDR1 reads MNHEY; CDR2 reads SVGEGT.

This clonotype was detected a few times. The chain links TRBV29-1 to TRBJ1-1; no clear D gene. Germline-derived CDR1 and CDR2 are SQVTM and ANQGSEA. The V gene lost 4 bases and the J gene lost 3 bases, with 12 bases spanning the gap. The CDR3 extends over 13 amino acids. The CDR3: CSVGLGLYTEAFF. The CDR3 nucleotides read TGCAGCGTTGGACTGGGGTTGTACACTGAAGCTTTCTTT.

The V call is TRBV24-1, the J call TRBJ2-1; TRBD1 is a possible D gene (6 bases). V gave up 5 bases and J gave up 1 base, with 11 bases separating them. This CDR3 spans 15 amino acids. Germline V gene sequence: CDR1 KGHDR, CDR2 SFDVKD. CDR3 DNA: TGTGCCACCAGTGGTGTCAGGGGTTCCTACAATGAGCAGTTCTTC. Translating it yields CATSGVRGSYNEQFF.

The V and J genes are TRBV29-1 and TRBJ2-3; 12 positions match TRBD2. The CDR3 loop spans 14 amino acids. In germline, CDR1 is SQVTM, CDR2 ANQGSEA. J was trimmed by 3 bases and V by 7 bases; bases with no gene match: 5. The CDR3 nucleotides are TGCAGCGCCAAGACTAGCGGGAGAACAGATACGCAGTATTTT. As protein: CSAKTSGRTDTQYF.